Below, 28 T cell receptor beta chains from the same sample are listed, as sequenced in a study of shared clonotypes between healthy human individuals. TCRdb keeps only in-frame clones here, not all; method: immunoSEQ multiplex PCR. Here the sample spans about 1.1 million clones, roughly 80% being singletons. The sample comprised memory CD4+ T cells from PBMCs. The subset was: CD45RA-negative fraction. These TCRs come from a man younger than 35 in good health. Some clones in this sample may be carry-over from other donors' samples.

This clone was seen a few times. The chain uses TRBV28 and TRBJ1-2; TRBD1 matches at 7 bases. The V and J ends lost 5 bases and 3 bases, in that order; junction bases with no gene match: 6. The germline CDR1 and CDR2 sequences are MDHEN and SYDVKM. The CDR3 contains 14 residues. CDR3 nucleotide sequence: TGTGCCAGCAGTCCGGGACAGAGCCACTATGGCTACACCTTC. It yields the protein CASSPGQSHYGYTF.

The sample holds a few counts of this clone. The CDR3 is CASSGIAGGKYEQYF. CDR3 DNA sequence: TGTGCCAGCAGTGGAATAGCGGGAGGGAAGTACGAGCAGTACTTC. This sequence joins TRBV28 and TRBJ2-7; 11 nucleotides align to TRBD2. V shed 5 bases and J 4 bases; nucleotides not matched to a gene: 7. This CDR3 spans 15 amino acids. CDR1 and CDR2 from the germline V gene are MDHEN and SYDVKM.

The rearrangement joins TRBV7-9 to TRBJ2-1; D gene uncertain. The CDR3 is 13 amino acids. V lost 1 base and J 9 bases, leaving 10 bases between the germline ends. Germline CDR1 and CDR2: SEHNR and FQNEAQ (reference sequence). The CDR3 DNA sequence: TGTGCCAGCAGCTTAGAGGGTAGAGTTGAGCAGTTCTTC. It encodes CASSLEGRVEQFF.

The CDR3 DNA is TGTGCCAGCAGCTTGGGGGTAGTAGCGGGGATCAATGAGCAGTTCTTC. Its translation is CASSLGVVAGINEQFF. The V gene is TRBV7-6, the J gene TRBJ2-1; TRBD2 agrees at 8 bases. The CDR3 has 16 residues. CDR1 SGHVS and CDR2 FNYEAQ come from the germline V gene. J lost 6 bases, V lost 3 bases, and 10 bases had no gene match.

This clone was seen only once. The chain employs TRBV5-1 and TRBJ1-1; D is possibly TRBD1 (6 bases). Trimming removed 2 bases from V and 4 bases from J, with 9 bases in between. Germline loops: CDR1 SGHRS, CDR2 YFSETQ. This CDR3 contains 13 residues. The CDR3 here is CASSFQGSTEAFF. The DNA for the CDR3 is TGCGCCAGCAGCTTTCAGGGGAGCACTGAAGCTTTCTTT.

The genes are TRBV6-1 and TRBJ2-1; D is unclear. Germline values: CDR1 MNHNS, CDR2 SASEGT. With 6 bases removed from V and 6 bases from J, the gap between germline ends came to 9 bases. The CDR3 has 12 amino acids. The chain's CDR3 is CASRGRGNEQFF. In DNA, the CDR3 is TGTGCCAGCAGAGGGCGTGGCAATGAGCAGTTCTTC.

The CDR3 here is CASSFWGQGTGELFF. In DNA, the CDR3 is TGTGCCAGCTCTTTTTGGGGACAGGGGACCGGGGAGCTGTTTTTT. The chain combines TRBV25-1 with TRBJ2-2; 10 bases are shared with TRBD1. The CDR3 spans 15 residues. Germline loops: CDR1 MGHDK, CDR2 SYGVNS. J lost 5 bases, V lost 8 bases, and 8 bases had no gene match.

The chain employs TRBV6-6 and TRBJ2-3, with D possibly being TRBD2 (5 bases). Deletions cut 6 bases from V and 4 bases from J, with 11 bases between. CDR3 length equals 13 residues. From germline, CDR1 is MNHNY and CDR2 SVGAGI (reference sequence). DNA of the CDR3: TGTGCCAGCAGATTAACCGGGGCAGATACGCAGTATTTT. Translated: CASRLTGADTQYF.

V gene TRBV6-1 combines with J gene TRBJ1-2; D gene ambiguous. Germline lookup yields CDR1 MNHNS and CDR2 SASEGT. CDR3 size: 14 residues. V lost 10 bases and J 3 bases, leaving 18 bases between the germline ends. The CDR3: CATELGTYHYGYTF. The CDR3 DNA reads as TGTGCCACCGAACTGGGAACTTATCACTATGGCTACACCTTC.

The chain couples TRBV27 to TRBJ2-7; D could derive from TRBD1 or TRBD2 (7 bases each). This CDR3 comprises 16 residues. CDR1 MNHEY and CDR2 SMNVEV come from the germline V gene (reference sequence). V was cut by 6 bases and J by 3 bases, with 21 bases left in between. The DNA for the CDR3 is TGTGCCAGCAGCCAAACGGGGGGACAGCAGCTCTACGAGCAGTACTTC. Translated, it gives CASSQTGGQQLYEQYF.

This chain connects TRBV18 to TRBJ2-7, with TRBD2 identical over 10 bases. The CDR3 totals 15 residues. Germline CDR1 reads KGHSH; CDR2 reads LQKENI. V shed 2 bases, J shed 4 bases, and the junction held 5 bases outside the gene matches. This chain's CDR3 is CASSPSAGGFYEQYF. The CDR3 DNA is TGTGCCAGCTCACCATCAGCGGGAGGGTTTTACGAGCAGTACTTC.

A note on this clone: The sample contains more than one DNA sequence encoding this CDR3. This chain uses TRBV7-9 with TRBJ2-3; 8 nucleotides align to TRBD1. The CDR3 is made up of 13 amino acids. Germline loops: CDR1 SEHNR, CDR2 FQNEAQ (reference sequence). The V and J ends lost 5 bases and 5 bases, in that order; junction bases with no gene match: 3. DNA of the CDR3: TGTGCCAGCAGCCTACAGGGGGGAGATACGCAGTATTTT. Translating it yields CASSLQGGDTQYF.

V usage is TRBV27 and J usage is TRBJ2-2; 7 nucleotides agree with TRBD2. The CDR3 consists of 14 residues. The trim removed 4 bases at V and 6 bases at J, leaving 5 bases unmatched. Per the germline V gene, CDR1 is MNHEY and CDR2 is SMNVEV (reference sequence). Here the CDR3 reads CASSWREKSGELFF. The DNA for the CDR3 is TGTGCCAGCAGTTGGCGGGAGAAGTCCGGGGAGCTGTTTTTT.

The gene calls are TRBV2 and TRBJ2-6; TRBD2 agrees at 7 bases. The CDR3 runs to 14 residues. Per the germline V gene, CDR1 is SNHLY and CDR2 is FYNNEI. The junction had 4 bases not matched to a gene; V was cut back by 7 bases and J by 4 bases. The CDR3 spells CASMRGYGANVLTF. The CDR3 DNA sequence: TGTGCCAGCATGCGGGGGTACGGGGCCAACGTCCTGACTTTC.

V gene TRBV5-4 combines with J gene TRBJ1-4, with a weak D call TRBD1 (6 bases). Germline lookup yields CDR1 SGHNT and CDR2 YYREEE (reference sequence). The CDR3 runs 18 residues. Trimming cost V 1 base and J 0 bases, with 16 bases left between them. The CDR3 spells CASSLRWGAQATNEKLFF. In DNA, the CDR3 is TGTGCCAGCAGCTTGAGGTGGGGGGCGCAGGCAACTAATGAAAAACTGTTTTTT.

As concerns this clone: This specimen includes other DNA sequences encoding the same CDR3. The V and J genes are TRBV28 and TRBJ2-7, with 9 bases aligning to TRBD1. After removal of 8 bases from V and 2 bases from J, the junction contained 4 bases not matched to a gene. Germline CDR1 is MDHEN and CDR2 is SYDVKM. The CDR3 contains 13 residues. The CDR3 coding sequence is TGTGCCAGCCGTACAGGGGGCGCCTACGAGCAGTACTTC. Translating gives CASRTGGAYEQYF.

This chain joins TRBV2 and TRBJ1-1; 11 nucleotides agree with TRBD1. Trimming cost V 6 bases and J 7 bases; bases outside gene matches: 4. This CDR3 comprises 13 residues. Germline CDR1 is SNHLY and CDR2 is FYNNEI. The CDR3: CASSGQGAIEAFF. The CDR3 DNA sequence: TGTGCCAGCAGCGGACAGGGGGCAATTGAAGCTTTCTTT. The entire variable domain, with the rest obtained from reference TRBV2 and TRBJ1-1, is as follows: EPEVTQTPSHQVTQMGQEVILRCVPISNHLYFYWYRQILGQKVEFLVSFYNNEISEKSEIFDDQFSVERPDGSNFTLKIRSTKLEDSAMYFCASSGQGAIEAFFGQGTRLTVV.

This chain connects TRBV18 to TRBJ1-1, with D perhaps TRBD1 (6 bases). V was trimmed by 0 bases and J by 9 bases, leaving 11 bases between them. Per germline, CDR1 KGHSH and CDR2 LQKENI. The CDR3 extends over 13 amino acids. For the CDR3, the DNA is TGTGCCAGCTCACCACCGGACAGACTCCAAGCTTTCTTT. It encodes CASSPPDRLQAFF.

Details on this clone: Other DNA sequences in this sample translate to the same CDR3. The CDR3 DNA is TGTGCCAGCAGTCTTCCTGCGGGCGAGCAGTACTTC. This encodes CASSLPAGEQYF. This sequence joins TRBV28 and TRBJ2-7; possibly TRBD2 for D (5 bases). The germline V and J ends were trimmed by 5 bases and 6 bases, with 11 bases remaining between them. The CDR3 consists of 12 residues. The germline V gene encodes CDR1 MDHEN and CDR2 SYDVKM.

This rearrangement joins TRBV2 to TRBJ2-1, with D perhaps assigned TRBD1 or TRBD2 (5 bases each). Trimming pared 7 bases from V and 0 bases from J, leaving 13 bases between. This CDR3 spans 15 amino acids. CDR1 is SNHLY, CDR2 FYNNEI, per germline. DNA of the CDR3: TGTGCCAGCACCGAGGGGAAGGGCTCCTACAATGAGCAGTTCTTC. Its protein is CASTEGKGSYNEQFF.

This chain's CDR3 is CASSEGTGQYSAFF. In DNA, the CDR3 is TGTGCCAGCAGTGAAGGCACGGGACAATATTCAGCTTTCTTT. The chain has TRBV2 and TRBJ1-1, with D tentatively TRBD1 (6 bases). Looked up from germline, CDR1 is SNHLY and CDR2 is FYNNEI. The V gene lost 1 base and the J gene lost 10 bases, with 16 bases spanning the gap. This CDR3 has 14 amino acids.

This clone showed up many times. The sample has other DNA sequences that encode this CDR3 too. The rearrangement links TRBV7-8 to TRBJ1-5; D gene uncertain. Germline V gene sequence: CDR1 SGHVS, CDR2 FQNEAQ. Trimming stripped 5 bases from V and 1 base from J, with 3 bases between. The CDR3 consists of 12 residues. For the CDR3, the DNA is TGTGCCAGCAGCCCAAGCAATCAGCCCCAGCATTTT. Its protein product is CASSPSNQPQHF.

This clone was counted once. This sequence joins TRBV14 and TRBJ2-7, with a possible D match to TRBD2 (6 bases). CDR3 size: 12 residues. Germline V gene data show CDR1 as SGHDN and CDR2 as FVKESK. V dropped 4 bases and J dropped 6 bases, with 10 bases sitting between them. CDR3 coding DNA: TGTGCCAGCAGCCGGGGGACTCCCGAGCAGTACTTC. Its translation is CASSRGTPEQYF.

The gene calls are TRBV7-8 and TRBJ1-1, with D unresolved. The V gene lost 2 bases and the J gene lost 5 bases, with 21 bases spanning the gap. Germline assignment: CDR1 SGHVS and CDR2 FQNEAQ. The CDR3 loop spans 17 amino acids. The CDR3 spells CASSLLNSGVGRTEAFF. CDR3 sequence (DNA): TGTGCCAGCAGCTTACTAAATTCGGGCGTCGGACGAACTGAAGCTTTCTTT.

The rearrangement joins TRBV25-1 to TRBJ2-1; D possibly uses TRBD1 or TRBD2 (5 bases each). With 6 bases removed from V and 4 bases from J, the gap between germline ends came to 16 bases. The CDR3 sequence is 15 residues long. The germline CDR1 and CDR2 sequences are MGHDK and SYGVNS. CDR3 in DNA: TGTGCCAGCAGGCCTCACGGGGACGCATACAATGAGCAGTTCTTC. Amino acids: CASRPHGDAYNEQFF.

The chain employs TRBV6-6 and TRBJ1-5; perhaps TRBD1 as D (5 bases). Deletions cut 0 bases from V and 6 bases from J, with 15 bases between. The CDR3 length is 16 residues. Germline lookup yields CDR1 MNHNY and CDR2 SVGAGI (reference sequence). The CDR3 loop reads CASSYSGRDSGQPQHF. The CDR3 bases are TGTGCCAGCAGTTACTCGGGGCGGGACTCTGGTCAGCCCCAGCATTTT.

The sample holds many counts of this clone. The chain combines TRBV30 with TRBJ2-7; maybe TRBD2 (5 bases). Trimming took off 3 bases at V and 7 bases at J, with 13 bases between the two ends. The CDR3 runs 12 residues. The germline V gene has CDR1 GTSNPN and CDR2 SVGIG (reference sequence). CDR3 sequence reads: CAWSPTGREQYF. The CDR3 DNA reads as TGTGCCTGGAGCCCGACGGGGAGAGAGCAGTACTTC. Full variable domain (outside the CDR3, taken from reference TRBV30 and TRBJ2-7): SQTIHQWPATLVQPVGSPLSLECTVEGTSNPNLYWYRQAAGRGLQLLFYSVGIGQISSEVPQNLSASRPQDRQFILSSKKLLLSDSGFYLCAWSPTGREQYFGPGTRLTVT.

This chain uses TRBV7-3 with TRBJ1-4, with D possibly TRBD1 on 6 matching bases. This CDR3 spans 16 amino acids. V dropped 5 bases and J dropped 5 bases, with 18 bases sitting between them. The germline gives CDR1 SGHTA, CDR2 FQGTGA. DNA of the CDR3: TGTGCCAGCAGCGCCACGGGGGGCCTTCGGAATGAAAAACTGTTTTTT. Translating gives CASSATGGLRNEKLFF.